The 11 T cell receptor beta chains in this list originate from one sample, sequenced in a study of cytomegalovirus exposure and HLA in healthy donors. In the PCR, 60 Vbeta and 13 Jbeta primers were used. Sequencing was performed with immunoSEQ multiplex PCR; in TCRdb, only in-frame clones are kept and a portion is missing. The repertoire consists of 200,000 to 250,000 clones, with 76% occurring once and the leading ten covering 0.63%. The sequenced sample was PBMCs. The receptors were gathered from a man aged 18 to 30 in good health and CMV-seronegative.

This clone has a handful of counts. This chain links TRBV6-1 with TRBJ2-1; D is possibly TRBD1 (6 bases). V was pared by 7 bases and J by 3 bases, with 16 bases between. CDR1 is MNHNS and CDR2 is SASEGT in the germline V gene. The CDR3 contains 15 residues. The CDR3 is CASNGRGVYYNEQFF. CDR3 DNA sequence: TGTGCCAGCAATGGCAGGGGAGTTTACTACAATGAGCAGTTCTTC.

V is TRBV7-2 and J is TRBJ2-6, with D hard to call. Germline CDR1 SGHTA, CDR2 FQGNSA. The V end was cut by 1 base, the J end by 2 bases, with 6 bases between. The length of the CDR3 is 15 residues. CDR3 residues: CASSLGPAGANVLTF. The CDR3 bases are TGTGCCAGCAGCTTAGGGCCAGCTGGGGCCAACGTCCTGACTTTC.

J is TRBJ2-7 and V is TRBV2; 15 bases agree with TRBD2. Trimming removed 6 bases from V and 6 bases from J; junction bases left unmatched: 3. The V gene's germline CDR1 is SNHLY and CDR2 FYNNEI. The length of the CDR3 is 14 residues. CDR3 sequence (DNA): TGTGCCAGCAGGGGACTAGCGGGAGGAGGCGAGCAGTACTTC. Its translation is CASRGLAGGGEQYF.

The chain employs TRBV4-1 and TRBJ2-7; 8 nucleotides agree with TRBD1. CDR1 is MGHRA and CDR2 is YSYEKL in the germline V gene. The CDR3 is made up of 17 amino acids. V lost 4 bases, J lost 7 bases, and 18 bases stayed unmatched. The CDR3 loop is CASSPGRARGRVVEQYF. The DNA of the CDR3 is TGCGCCAGCAGCCCAGGTCGTGCCAGGGGGCGCGTCGTGGAGCAGTACTTC.

This CDR3 is CASRESGNLYNEQFF. As DNA, the CDR3 is TGCGCCAGCAGGGAAAGCGGGAACTTATACAATGAGCAGTTCTTC. V and J are TRBV5-1 and TRBJ2-1; 7 positions match TRBD2. The V and J ends lost 5 bases and 4 bases, in that order; junction bases with no gene match: 9. The germline V gene encodes CDR1 SGHRS and CDR2 YFSETQ. CDR3 length: 15 amino acids.

This rearrangement joins TRBV28 to TRBJ1-4; perhaps TRBD1 as D (6 bases). This CDR3 region has 14 residues. V lost 10 bases and J 0 bases, leaving 12 bases between the germline ends. The germline gives CDR1 MDHEN, CDR2 SYDVKM. Written as DNA, the CDR3 is TGTGCCACCGCGGGGGGCGCAACTAATGAAAAACTGTTTTTT. Its protein product is CATAGGATNEKLFF.

The CDR3 protein is CASSIAASGSSYEQYF. In DNA form, the CDR3 reads TGTGCCAGTAGTATAGCGGCCAGCGGGAGCTCCTACGAGCAGTACTTC. The V call is TRBV19, the J call TRBJ2-7; TRBD2 aligns across 8 bases. The ends lost 1 base at V and 0 bases at J; junction bases unmatched: 5. CDR1 is LNHDA and CDR2 is SQIVND in the germline V gene (reference sequence). The CDR3 sequence is 16 residues long. Full variable domain (missing parts from reference TRBV19 and TRBJ2-7): DGGITQSPKYLFRKEGQNVTLSCEQNLNHDAMYWYRQDPGQGLRLIYYSQIVNDFQKGDIAEGYSVSREKKESFPLTVTSAQKNPTAFYLCASSIAASGSSYEQYFGPGTRLTVT.

This clone turned up a few times. V usage is TRBV5-1 and J usage is TRBJ2-5; 10 bases match TRBD2. Judging by the DNA end, TRBJ2-7 fits better; the J call may be wrong. Germline values: CDR1 SGHRS, CDR2 YFSETQ. The CDR3 runs to 15 residues. CDR3 region: CASSLGATSGYEQYF. The DNA for the CDR3 is TGCGCCAGCAGCTTGGGGGCGACTAGCGGGTACGAGCAGTACTTC.

This clone was counted a few times. The chain carries TRBV28 and TRBJ2-5, with D perhaps matching TRBD1 (6 bases). V lost 10 bases, J lost 5 bases, and 17 bases lay in between. Per germline, CDR1 MDHEN and CDR2 SYDVKM. The CDR3 is 13 amino acids. The CDR3 here is CAITQGSVETQYF. The CDR3 DNA follows: TGTGCCATAACACAGGGATCGGTGGAGACCCAGTACTTC.

This clone was recorded once. The genes are TRBV6-5 and TRBJ1-1, with D possibly matching TRBD1 (5 bases). In germline, CDR1 is MNHEY, CDR2 SVGAGI. The ends were cut back, 2 bases at V and 7 bases at J, with 11 bases in the middle. This CDR3 is 13 amino acids long. Here the CDR3 reads CASSYGGMGEAFF. DNA of the CDR3: TGTGCCAGCAGTTACGGGGGGATGGGTGAAGCTTTCTTT.

The chain is built from TRBV4-2 and TRBJ2-7, with 12 bases identical to TRBD2. J gave up 5 bases and V 0 bases, and 5 bases lay outside the gene matches. Per the germline V gene, CDR1 is LGHNA and CDR2 is YNFKEQ. The CDR3 has 16 residues. The CDR3 nucleotides are TGTGCCAGCAGCCAAGATCTCACTAGCGGGAGGCACGAGCAGTACTTC. Translating gives CASSQDLTSGRHEQYF.